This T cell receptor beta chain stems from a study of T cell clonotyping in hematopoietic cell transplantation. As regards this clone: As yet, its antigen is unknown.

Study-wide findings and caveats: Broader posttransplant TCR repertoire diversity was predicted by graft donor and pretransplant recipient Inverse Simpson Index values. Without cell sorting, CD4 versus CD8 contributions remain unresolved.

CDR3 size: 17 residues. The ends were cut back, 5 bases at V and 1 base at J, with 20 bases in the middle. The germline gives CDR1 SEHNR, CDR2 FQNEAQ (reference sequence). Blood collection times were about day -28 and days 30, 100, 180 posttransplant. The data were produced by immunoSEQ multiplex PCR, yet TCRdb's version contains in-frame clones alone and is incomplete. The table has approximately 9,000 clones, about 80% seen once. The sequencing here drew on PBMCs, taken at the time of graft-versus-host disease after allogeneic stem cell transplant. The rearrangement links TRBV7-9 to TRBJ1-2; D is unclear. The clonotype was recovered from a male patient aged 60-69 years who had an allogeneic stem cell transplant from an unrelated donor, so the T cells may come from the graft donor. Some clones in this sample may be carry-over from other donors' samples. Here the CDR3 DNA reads TGTGCCAGCAGCGAGAAGAACGGGAACCCGTTTAACTATGGCTACACCTTC. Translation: CASSEKNGNPFNYGYTF.